This T cell receptor beta chain was sequenced in a study of shared clonotypes between healthy human individuals. For the study at large: Ranging from 18 to 49 in age, donors were two women and three men.

V lost 4 bases and J lost 2, with 12 bases in between. This CDR3 comprises 14 residues. Germline loops: CDR1 LNHDA, CDR2 SQIVND (reference sequence). Each sorted subset replicate got 200 ng genomic DNA, tens of thousands of genomes. Libraries were prepared by immunoSEQ multiplex PCR; TCRdb keeps only in-frame clonotypes and omits some of them. The repertoire holds a few million clones, with just over 90% as singletons. Study-wide results and limits: Naive CD4 clonotypes were shared across a few donors at about 5%.

As for this clone: Its antigen remains unknown.

The sequence derives from a man aged 18 to 29 in good health. The chain recombines TRBV19 with TRBJ2-7, with D perhaps TRBD1 (6 bases). Sequencing was performed on naive CD4+ T cells sorted from blood. The subset denotes: CD45RA+ positively selected. The CDR3 region is CASSSRGRTYEQYF. As DNA, the CDR3 is TGTGCCAGTAGTAGCAGGGGACGCACCTACGAGCAGTACTTC.